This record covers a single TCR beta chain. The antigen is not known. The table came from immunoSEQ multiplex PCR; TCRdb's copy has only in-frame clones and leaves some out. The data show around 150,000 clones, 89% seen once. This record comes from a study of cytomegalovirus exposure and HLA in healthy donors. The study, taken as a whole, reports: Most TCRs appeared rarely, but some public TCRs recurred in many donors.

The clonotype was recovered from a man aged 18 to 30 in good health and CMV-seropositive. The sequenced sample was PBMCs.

The CDR3: CASSPRPGTRMIDRGYGYTF. The CDR3 DNA reads TGTGCCAGCAGTCCCAGACCCGGGACAAGGATGATTGATAGGGGCTATGGCTACACCTTC. The chain is built from TRBV27 and TRBJ1-2, with D tentatively TRBD1 (6 bases). Germline CDR1 MNHEY, CDR2 SMNVEV (reference sequence). Trimming stripped 5 bases from V and 4 bases from J, with 32 bases between. The CDR3 has 20 amino acids.